The 10 T cell receptor beta chains below come from one sample, sequenced in a study of radiotherapy plus CTLA-4 blockade in lung cancer. The repertoire was sequenced with immunoSEQ multiplex PCR; TCRdb's copy has only in-frame clones and lacks some. The table lists approximately 89,000 clones, about 85% of them singletons, with just over 14% in the top ten. The sequences come from peripheral blood, collected from a patient treated with radiotherapy plus ipilimumab. These TCRs come from a human donor with non-small cell lung cancer that progressed on radiotherapy plus ipilimumab.

This chain connects TRBV6-5 to TRBJ2-7; D may be TRBD2 (6 bases). The V gene lost 7 bases and the J gene lost 6 bases, with 19 bases spanning the gap. CDR1 and CDR2 (germline): MNHEY, SVGAGI. The CDR3 has 14 residues. The CDR3 spells CASTNGGTSLEQYF. CDR3 DNA: TGTGCCAGCACCAATGGGGGGACCTCTCTCGAGCAGTACTTC.

The gene calls are TRBV2 and TRBJ2-7, with D possibly TRBD1 on 6 matching bases. The CDR3 contains 12 residues. Germline CDR1 reads SNHLY; CDR2 reads FYNNEI. The V gene lost 8 bases and the J gene lost 2 bases, with 10 bases spanning the gap. The CDR3 here is CASGGLAYEQYF. DNA for the CDR3: TGTGCCAGCGGGGGCCTGGCCTACGAGCAGTACTTC.

The chain links TRBV10-3 to TRBJ1-2; D is uncertain. CDR1 ENHRY and CDR2 SYGVKD come from the germline V gene. V lost 4 bases and J 4 bases, leaving 4 bases between the germline ends. The CDR3 runs to 11 residues. The CDR3: CAISASYGYTF. In nucleotides, the CDR3 is TGTGCCATCAGTGCCAGCTATGGCTACACCTTC.

This chain uses TRBV6-7 with TRBJ2-3; 11 bases match TRBD1. TRBV6-7 is sorted into the ORF group, with uncertain function. Losses at the gene ends were 2 bases for V and 7 bases for J; bases not matched to a gene: 8. The CDR3 is 16 residues long. The CDR3, as DNA: TGTGCCAGCAGTTACCCTGGACAGGGGGCATTATATACGCAGTATTTT. Translation: CASSYPGQGALYTQYF.

The chain recombines TRBV29-1 with TRBJ2-3; D possibly corresponds to TRBD1 (7 bases). Per the germline V gene, CDR1 is SQVTM and CDR2 is ANQGSEA. The V end was cut by 6 bases, the J end by 6 bases, with 22 bases between. This CDR3 has 15 amino acids. CDR3 in amino acids: CSVGGGTVAGDTQYF. As DNA, the CDR3 is TGCAGCGTGGGGGGCGGGACAGTGGCAGGGGATACGCAGTATTTT.

V gene TRBV4-2 combines with J gene TRBJ2-1; TRBD2 matches at 10 bases. Germline V gene lookup returns CDR1 LGHNA and CDR2 YNFKEQ. The CDR3 extends over 15 amino acids. V trimming: 6 bases; J trimming: 7 bases; junction bases outside the gene matches: 9. In DNA, the CDR3 is TGTGCCAGCAGGAGAGCGGGGGGGCCGGGTAATGAGCAGTTCTTC. As protein: CASRRAGGPGNEQFF.

The chain recombines TRBV29-1 with TRBJ1-4; possible D gene TRBD1, 6 bases. Trimming cost V 2 bases and J 1 base, with 14 bases left between them. The CDR3 has 16 residues. Germline V gives CDR1 SQVTM, CDR2 ANQGSEA. This chain's CDR3 is CSVESAGEGTNEKLFF. The CDR3 DNA sequence: TGCAGCGTTGAATCCGCAGGGGAGGGAACTAATGAAAAACTGTTTTTT.

The chain has TRBV2 and TRBJ1-1; tentatively, D is TRBD1 (5 bases). Germline CDR1 SNHLY, CDR2 FYNNEI. The CDR3 runs 14 residues. Trimming removed 3 bases at V and 7 bases at J, with 15 bases between. The chain's CDR3 is CASSDARVGVEAFF. As DNA, the CDR3 is TGTGCCAGCAGTGACGCCAGGGTAGGAGTTGAAGCTTTCTTT.

The chain links TRBV2 to TRBJ2-2; D gene ambiguous. CDR1 and CDR2 (germline): SNHLY, FYNNEI. The V and J ends lost 7 bases and 4 bases respectively, with 16 bases between them. CDR3 length equals 15 residues. The CDR3 DNA sequence: TGTGCCAGCAAGTGGAGTCCTCGCGGCACCGGGGAGCTGTTTTTT. Amino acid sequence: CASKWSPRGTGELFF.

The chain carries TRBV5-1 and TRBJ1-6; possible D gene TRBD1, 5 bases. Trimming left V 4 bases short and J 10 bases short, with 21 bases between. CDR3 size: 16 residues. Germline CDR1 reads SGHRS; CDR2 reads YFSETQ. CDR3 sequence reads: CASSLGGAGPWSPLHF. The DNA for the CDR3 is TGCGCCAGCAGCCTGGGTGGGGCAGGGCCTTGGTCACCCCTCCACTTT.